This is a list of T cell receptor beta chains from one sample in a study of cytomegalovirus exposure and HLA in healthy donors. The protocol was immunoSEQ multiplex PCR, while the TCRdb copy is restricted to in-frame clones and leaves out a portion. The sample lists approximately 130,000 clones, around 83% seen once, with about 6.7% in the top ten. Sequences were obtained from PBMCs. The receptors shown here come from a woman aged 30 to 39 in good health and CMV-seropositive. The CDR3 runs from the conserved cysteine through the conserved F or W. D genes are given only for firm matches. Not all rows give a size; the values are once, few, many and, for expanded clones, a class.

V	D	size	J	CDR3	DNA
TRBV12-5	.	.	TRBJ2-3	CASGLSGGGGTQYF	TGTGCTAGTGGTTTGTCGGGGGGCGGAGGTACGCAGTATTTT
TRBV5-4	TRBD1	.	TRBJ2-2	CASSDDTGTGVAGELFF	TGTGCCAGCAGCGACGACACCGGGACAGGGGTCGCCGGGGAGCTGTTTTTT
TRBV7-9	.	.	TRBJ2-3	CASSPGGDTQYF	TGTGCCAGCAGCCCCGGGGGAGATACGCAGTATTTT
TRBV2	.	.	TRBJ1-1	CASSAGVNTEAFF	TGTGCCAGCAGCGCAGGGGTTAACACTGAAGCTTTCTTT
TRBV7-3	TRBD2	.	TRBJ2-3	CASSLMTSETDTQYF	TGTGCCAGCAGCCTCATGACTAGCGAGACAGATACGCAGTATTTT
TRBV7-9	.	.	TRBJ2-1	CASSLALGAGSSYNEQFF	TGTGCCAGCAGCTTAGCGCTAGGGGCGGGGTCCTCCTACAATGAGCAGTTCTTC
TRBV27	TRBD1	.	TRBJ2-1	CASSLRQGWNEQFF	TGTGCCAGCAGTCTTCGACAGGGTTGGAATGAGCAGTTCTTC
TRBV5-4	.	once	TRBJ1-1	CASSLVGKGQAFF	TGTGCCAGCAGCTTGGTAGGGAAGGGGCAAGCTTTCTTT
TRBV7-9	TRBD1	.	TRBJ1-5	CASSLGTGIDQPQHF	TGTGCCAGCAGCTTGGGGACAGGGATCGATCAGCCCCAGCATTTT
TRBV21-1	.	.	TRBJ2-3	CASSKATHGDTQYF	TGTGCCAGCAGCAAAGCAACTCACGGAGATACGCAGTATTTT
TRBV4-1	.	.	TRBJ1-2	CASSQGGPGVLGYTF	TGCGCCAGCAGCCAGGGGGGACCTGGGGTCCTTGGCTACACCTTC
TRBV19	TRBD1	.	TRBJ1-6	CASSAATGVGSPLHF	TGTGCCAGTAGCGCCGCGACAGGGGTGGGTTCACCCCTCCACTTT
TRBV6-6	TRBD1	.	TRBJ1-3	CASSPDSGQGDTIYF	TGTGCCAGCAGCCCCGACTCGGGACAGGGGGACACCATATATTTT
TRBV5-1	TRBD1	.	TRBJ2-1	CASSLAGQGMRNEQFF	TGCGCCAGCAGCTTGGCAGGACAGGGGATGAGAAATGAGCAGTTCTTC
TRBV6-6	TRBD1	.	TRBJ2-2	CASSDRVTGELFF	TGTGCCAGCAGCGACAGGGTCACCGGGGAGCTGTTTTTT
TRBV19	.	.	TRBJ1-5	CASCDTGNQPQHF	TGTGCCAGTTGTGACACCGGCAATCAGCCCCAGCATTTT
TRBV5-1	.	.	TRBJ1-1	CASRGGEGSTEAFF	TGCGCCAGCAGGGGGGGGGAAGGGTCCACTGAAGCTTTCTTT
TRBV5-4	TRBD1	.	TRBJ2-3	CASSRDRVDTQYF	TGTGCCAGCAGCCGGGACAGGGTAGATACGCAGTATTTT
TRBV2	.	.	TRBJ2-7	CASKWAGLSEQYF	TGTGCCAGCAAGTGGGCGGGGCTGAGCGAGCAGTACTTC
TRBV5-1	TRBD1	.	TRBJ1-1	CASSGTAGGTEAFF	TGCGCCAGCAGCGGGACAGCCGGGGGCACTGAAGCTTTCTTT
TRBV29-1	TRBD1	.	TRBJ2-2	CSVRTGSESGELFF	TGCAGCGTGAGGACAGGGAGTGAATCCGGGGAGCTGTTTTTT
TRBV6-5	TRBD1	.	TRBJ1-1	CASSLPSTGSEAFF	TGTGCCAGCAGTCTCCCGTCGACAGGGTCTGAAGCTTTCTTT
TRBV7-6	.	.	TRBJ1-1	CASSSRSGGGTEAFF	TGTGCCAGCAGCTCCCGGAGCGGGGGAGGGACTGAAGCTTTCTTT
TRBV5-1	.	few	TRBJ1-1	CASSPSGHAEAFF	TGCGCCAGCAGCCCGTCGGGACATGCTGAAGCTTTCTTT
TRBV2	TRBD1	.	TRBJ1-3	CASRQGPGNTIYF	TGCGCCAGTAGACAGGGACCAGGAAACACCATATATTTT
TRBV2	TRBD1	few	TRBJ1-2	CASSVTGGDGYTF	TGTGCCAGCAGTGTGACAGGGGGCGATGGCTACACCTTC
TRBV15	.	.	TRBJ1-1	CATSRDIRDSEAFF	TGTGCCACCAGCAGAGATATTAGGGACTCAGAAGCTTTCTTT